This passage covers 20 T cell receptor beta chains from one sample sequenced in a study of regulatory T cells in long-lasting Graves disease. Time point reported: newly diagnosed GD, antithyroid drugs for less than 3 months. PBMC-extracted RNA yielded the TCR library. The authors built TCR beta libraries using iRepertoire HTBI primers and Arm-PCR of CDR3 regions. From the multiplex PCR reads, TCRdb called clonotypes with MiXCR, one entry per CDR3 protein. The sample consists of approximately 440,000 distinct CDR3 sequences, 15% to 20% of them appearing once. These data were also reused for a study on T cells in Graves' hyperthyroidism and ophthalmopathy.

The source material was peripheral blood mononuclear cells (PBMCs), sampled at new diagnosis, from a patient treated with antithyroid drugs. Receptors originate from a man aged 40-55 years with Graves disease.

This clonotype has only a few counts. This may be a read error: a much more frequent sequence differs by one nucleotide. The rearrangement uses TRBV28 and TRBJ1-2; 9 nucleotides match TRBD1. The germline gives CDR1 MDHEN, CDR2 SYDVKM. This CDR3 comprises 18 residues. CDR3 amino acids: CASRRAGSSTGGTYGCTF. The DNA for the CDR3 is TGTGCCAGCAGGCGGGCCGGCAGTTCGACAGGGGGAACCTATGGCTGCACCTTC.

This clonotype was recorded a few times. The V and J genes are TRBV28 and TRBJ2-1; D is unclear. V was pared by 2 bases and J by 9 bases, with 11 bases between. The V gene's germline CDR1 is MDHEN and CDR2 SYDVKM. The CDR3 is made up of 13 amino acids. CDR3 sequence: CASSLGAGLEQFF. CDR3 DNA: TGTGCCAGCAGTTTAGGCGCCGGTCTTGAGCAGTTCTTC.

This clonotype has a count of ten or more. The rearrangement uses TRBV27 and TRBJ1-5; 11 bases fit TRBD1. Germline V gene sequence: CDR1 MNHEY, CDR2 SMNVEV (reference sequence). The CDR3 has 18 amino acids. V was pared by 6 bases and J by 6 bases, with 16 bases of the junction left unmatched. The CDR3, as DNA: TGTGCCAGCAGCTCGACCGGGACAGGGGGTAGGTTCCGTCAGCCCCAGCATTTT. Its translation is CASSSTGTGGRFRQPQHF.

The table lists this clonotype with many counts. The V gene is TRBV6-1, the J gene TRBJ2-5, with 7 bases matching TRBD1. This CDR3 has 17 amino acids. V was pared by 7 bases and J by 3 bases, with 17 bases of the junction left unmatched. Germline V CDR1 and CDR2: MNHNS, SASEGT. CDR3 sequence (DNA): TGTGCCAGCATCCATTTAAAGGGGGCTCGGCTTAAAGAGACCCAGTACTTC. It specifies CASIHLKGARLKETQYF.

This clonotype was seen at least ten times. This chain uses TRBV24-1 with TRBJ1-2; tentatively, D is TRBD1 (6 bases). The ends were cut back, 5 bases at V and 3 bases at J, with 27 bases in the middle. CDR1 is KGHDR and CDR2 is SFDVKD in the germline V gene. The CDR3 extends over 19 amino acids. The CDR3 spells CATSVEGQEPDWIDYGYTF. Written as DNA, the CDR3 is TGTGCCACCAGTGTCGAGGGACAAGAGCCCGATTGGATCGACTATGGCTACACCTTC.

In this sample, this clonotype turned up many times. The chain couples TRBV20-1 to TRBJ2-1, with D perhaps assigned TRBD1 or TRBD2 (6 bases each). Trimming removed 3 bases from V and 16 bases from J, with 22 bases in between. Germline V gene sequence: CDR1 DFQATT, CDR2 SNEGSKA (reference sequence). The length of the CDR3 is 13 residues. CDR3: CSASLLGGHPRFF. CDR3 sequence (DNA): TGCAGTGCTAGCCTTTTGGGGGGACATCCAAGATTCTTC.

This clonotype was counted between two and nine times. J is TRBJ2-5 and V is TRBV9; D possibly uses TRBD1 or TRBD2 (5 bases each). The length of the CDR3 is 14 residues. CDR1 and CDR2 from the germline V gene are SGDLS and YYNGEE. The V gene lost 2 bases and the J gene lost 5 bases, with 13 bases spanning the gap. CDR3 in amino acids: CASSVPGPGETQYF. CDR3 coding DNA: TGTGCCAGCAGCGTCCCGGGGCCGGGGGAGACCCAGTACTTC.

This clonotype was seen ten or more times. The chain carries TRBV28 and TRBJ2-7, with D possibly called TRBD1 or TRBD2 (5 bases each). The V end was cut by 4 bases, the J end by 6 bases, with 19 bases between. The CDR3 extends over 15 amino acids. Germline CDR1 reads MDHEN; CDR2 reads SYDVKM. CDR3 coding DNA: TGTGCCAGCAGTTCCCCGGGACCCGAAGGGTTCGAGCAGTACTTC. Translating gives CASSSPGPEGFEQYF.

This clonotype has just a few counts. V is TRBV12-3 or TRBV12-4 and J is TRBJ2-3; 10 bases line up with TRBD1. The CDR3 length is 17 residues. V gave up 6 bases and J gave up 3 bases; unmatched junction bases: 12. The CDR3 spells CASSLDPGQGGTDTQYF. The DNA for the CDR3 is TGTGCCAGCAGCCTTGACCCTGGACAGGGGGGAACAGATACGCAGTATTTT.

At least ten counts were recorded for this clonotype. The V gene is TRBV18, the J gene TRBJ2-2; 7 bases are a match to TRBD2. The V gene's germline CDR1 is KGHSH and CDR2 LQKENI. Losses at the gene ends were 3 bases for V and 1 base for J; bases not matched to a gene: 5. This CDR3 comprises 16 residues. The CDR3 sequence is CASSPSSGENTGELFF. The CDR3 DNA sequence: TGTGCCAGCTCACCCTCTAGCGGAGAGAACACCGGGGAGCTGTTTTTT.

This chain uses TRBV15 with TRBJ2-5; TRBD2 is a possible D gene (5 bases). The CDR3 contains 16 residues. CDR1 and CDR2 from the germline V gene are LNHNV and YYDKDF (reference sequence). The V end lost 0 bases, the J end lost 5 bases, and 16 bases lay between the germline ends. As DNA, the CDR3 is TGTGCCACCAGCAGAGATCCGGCTAGAGGGTGGGAGACCCAGTACTTC. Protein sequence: CATSRDPARGWETQYF.

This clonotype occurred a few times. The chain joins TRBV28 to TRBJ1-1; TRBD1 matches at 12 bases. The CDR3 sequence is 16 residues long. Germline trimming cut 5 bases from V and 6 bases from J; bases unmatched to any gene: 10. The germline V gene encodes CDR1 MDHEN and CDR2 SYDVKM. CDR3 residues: CASSLGQGAMSAEAFF. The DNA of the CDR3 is TGTGCCAGCAGTCTGGGACAGGGGGCCATGAGCGCTGAAGCTTTCTTT.

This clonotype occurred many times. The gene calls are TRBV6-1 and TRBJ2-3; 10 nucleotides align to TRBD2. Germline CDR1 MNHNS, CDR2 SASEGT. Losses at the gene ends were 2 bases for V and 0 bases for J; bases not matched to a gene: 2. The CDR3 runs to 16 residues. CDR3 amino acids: CASSEWTSGSTDTQYF. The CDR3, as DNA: TGTGCCAGCAGTGAATGGACTAGCGGTAGCACAGATACGCAGTATTTT.

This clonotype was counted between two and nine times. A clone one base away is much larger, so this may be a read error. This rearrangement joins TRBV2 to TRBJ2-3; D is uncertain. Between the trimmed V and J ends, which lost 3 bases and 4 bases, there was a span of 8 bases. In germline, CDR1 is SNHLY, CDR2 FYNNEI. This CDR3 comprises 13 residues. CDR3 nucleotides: TGTGCCAGCAGTGACGAGGCCGCAGATACGCAGTATTTT. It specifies CASSDEAADTQYF.

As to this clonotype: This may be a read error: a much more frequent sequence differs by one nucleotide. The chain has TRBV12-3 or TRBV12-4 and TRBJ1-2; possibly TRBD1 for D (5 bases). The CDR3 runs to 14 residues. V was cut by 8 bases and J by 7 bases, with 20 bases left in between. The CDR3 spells CASGRSGTYGGYTF. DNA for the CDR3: TGTGCCAGCGGAAGATCCGGGACGTACGGTGGCTACACCTTC.

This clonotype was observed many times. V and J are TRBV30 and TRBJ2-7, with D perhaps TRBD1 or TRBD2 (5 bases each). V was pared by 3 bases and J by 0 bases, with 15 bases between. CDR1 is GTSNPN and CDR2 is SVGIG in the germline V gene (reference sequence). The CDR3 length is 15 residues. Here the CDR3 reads CAWSRRDLRSYEQYF. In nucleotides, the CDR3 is TGTGCCTGGAGCCGCCGGGACCTGCGCTCCTACGAGCAGTACTTC.

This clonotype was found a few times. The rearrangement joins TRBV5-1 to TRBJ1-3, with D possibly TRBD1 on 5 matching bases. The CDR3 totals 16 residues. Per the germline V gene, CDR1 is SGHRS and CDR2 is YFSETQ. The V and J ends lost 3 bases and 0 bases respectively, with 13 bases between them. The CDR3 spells CASSSGSLGSGNTIYF. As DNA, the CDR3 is TGCGCCAGCAGCTCAGGGTCTCTGGGCTCTGGAAACACCATATATTTT.

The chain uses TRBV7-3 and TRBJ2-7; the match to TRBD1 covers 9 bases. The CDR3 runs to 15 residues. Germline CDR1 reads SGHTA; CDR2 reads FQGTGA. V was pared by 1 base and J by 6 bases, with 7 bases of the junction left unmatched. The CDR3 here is CASSLSGTGLREQYF. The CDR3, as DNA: TGTGCCAGCAGCTTAAGTGGGACAGGGTTACGCGAGCAGTACTTC.

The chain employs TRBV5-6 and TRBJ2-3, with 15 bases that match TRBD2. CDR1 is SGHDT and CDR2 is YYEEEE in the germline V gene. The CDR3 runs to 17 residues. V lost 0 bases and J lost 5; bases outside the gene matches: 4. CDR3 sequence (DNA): TGTGCCAGCAGCTTGGGGACTAGCGGGAGGGAGCAAGATACGCAGTATTTT. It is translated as CASSLGTSGREQDTQYF. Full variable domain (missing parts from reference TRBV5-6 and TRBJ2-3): DAGVTQSPTHLIKTRGQQVTLRCSPKSGHDTVSWYQQALGQGPQFIFQYYEEEERQRGNFPDRFSGHQFPNYSSELNVNALLLGDSALYLCASSLGTSGREQDTQYFGPGTRLTVL.

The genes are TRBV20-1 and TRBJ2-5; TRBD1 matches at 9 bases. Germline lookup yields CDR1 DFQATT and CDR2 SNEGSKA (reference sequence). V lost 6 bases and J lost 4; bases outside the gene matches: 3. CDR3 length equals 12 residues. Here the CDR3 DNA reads TGCAGTGCCGGGACAGGGTCAGAGACCCAGTACTTC. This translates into CSAGTGSETQYF.